The TCR beta chain described here comes from a study of blood T cell repertoires in COVID-19. The wider study: Donors in the United States, Italy and Spain gave samples during acute or convalescent COVID-19.

The CDR3 loop spans 15 amino acids. V trimming: 6 bases; J trimming: 1 base; junction bases outside the gene matches: 8. Per germline, CDR1 KGHSH and CDR2 LQKENI. Original processing methods: Quantification of nucleated cells was approximated via reference gene primer amplification. Profiling relied on immunoSEQ multiplex PCR, and the TCRdb table lists in-frame clones only, not all of them. From that table come the V and J calls and clone size; the DNA was used to work out D and trimming. Among approximately 100,000 clones, roughly 90% were seen once, and the ten largest hold over 0.95%. The sequence was obtained from a man between 60 and 70 years old with acute or convalescent COVID-19. J is TRBJ1-1 and V is TRBV18, with 7 bases that match TRBD1. The source material was peripheral blood. For the CDR3, the DNA is TGTGCCAGCTCGGTCGGGACAGCGGGGAACACTGAAGCTTTCTTT. It encodes CASSVGTAGNTEAFF.